This T cell receptor (beta chain) comes out of a study of blood T cell repertoires in COVID-19 (dated by TCRdb to about 2020). Study-level background: Recovered participants in ImmuneRACE Cohort 3 were defined as having two consecutive negative NP/OP PCR tests, clearance from a healthcare professional, or resolution of symptoms. Collaborator samples came from the United States, Italy and Spain and covered acute and convalescent phases of COVID-19. The material from the prospective study consisted of cDNA or gDNA derived from T cells, B-cell-depleted T cells, or PBMCs. Deeply sampled blood TCRbeta repertoires from subjects exposed to, actively infected with, or recovered from COVID-19 were included in the dataset. The repertoires were released in a freely available public database meant as a resource for research on the immune response to SARS-CoV-2. The samples were drawn from two sources: the first 160 participants of the ongoing ImmuneRACE study, and fewer than 1,500 subjects contributed by 6 global collaborators. A de-identified subject ID, COVID-19 status, age in years and sex were almost always included in the sample metadata. Where available, HLA class I and class II types were taken from metadata supplied by the sample provider and were not determined by assay-based typing.

In the prospective study, participants were roughly 18 to 89 years old, resided in approximately 22 geographic areas of the United States, and were enrolled through a virtual design. To assign participants to cohorts, the prospective study relied on clinical history that participants themselves reported in a screening survey and a study questionnaire. In the prospective study, mobile phlebotomists collected whole blood, serum and a nasopharyngeal or oropharyngeal swab from each participant. Participants in the prospective study had the option to provide additional blood draws and questionnaires over an approximately two-month period. Before DNA extraction, prospective study blood samples were shipped either frozen or at room temperature. The CDR3 sequence holds 14 residues, the cysteine and phenylalanine included. Of all the DNA, just the CDR3 is kept, 42 bases in frame from base 1. Ends trimmed: V by 6 bases, J by 4 bases; bases unmatched to a gene: 8. The germline V gene provides CDR1 KGHSH and CDR2 LQKENI.

Comment on this clone: The specificity of this receptor is unknown. No clone much larger than this one lies a single base away; base qualities are absent.

Results and caveats for the whole study, not just this receptor: The quantity of clinical and demographic metadata differed by source and by participant and was supplied without curation.

The immunoSEQ Assay, a bias-controlled multiplex PCR, was used to amplify TCRbeta CDR3 regions from genomic DNA. For the original study's pipeline: The number of nucleated cells in each sample was estimated by amplification of reference gene primers within the assay. Sequence reads were collapsed and filtered to measure the absolute abundance of every unique TCRbeta CDR3 rearrangement. For each sample, productive Simpson clonality was calculated as the square root of Simpson's diversity index across productive rearrangements. In its TCRdb copy, this immuneACCESS table keeps in-frame sequences only and misses some clones. Where compared with another copy, unresolved V genes explain less than half of these, and the others have no known cause. The D gene and trimming were derived from the DNA, and the V and J assignments and clone size from that table. The sample table shows about 230,000 clones, and approximately 87% are seen once. 3% to 3.5% of the sample goes to the ten largest clones.

The receptor was derived from a woman between 50 and 59 years old in a cohort exposed to, infected with or recovered from COVID-19 (not recorded which). The rearrangement combines TRBV18 with TRBJ2-5, and TRBD1 aligns with 7 junction nucleotides. The sequencing sample was made of PBMCs or T cells enriched from blood (not recorded which). The CDR3 is CASSRNRGGETQYF. At the DNA level, the sequence is TGTGCCAGCTCGCGGAACAGGGGTGGAGAGACCCAGTACTTC.